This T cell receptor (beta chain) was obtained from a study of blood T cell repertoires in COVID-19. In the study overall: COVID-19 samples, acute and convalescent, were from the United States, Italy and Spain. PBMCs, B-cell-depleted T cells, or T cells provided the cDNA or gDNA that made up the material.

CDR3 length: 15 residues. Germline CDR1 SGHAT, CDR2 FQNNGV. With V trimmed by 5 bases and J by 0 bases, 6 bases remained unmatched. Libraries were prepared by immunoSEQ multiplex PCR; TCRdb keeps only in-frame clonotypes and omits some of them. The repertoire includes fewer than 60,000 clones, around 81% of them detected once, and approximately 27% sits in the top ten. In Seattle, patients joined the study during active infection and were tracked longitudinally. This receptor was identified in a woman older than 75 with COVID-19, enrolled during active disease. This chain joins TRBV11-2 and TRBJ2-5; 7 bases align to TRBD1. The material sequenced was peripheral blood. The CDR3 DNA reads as TGTGCCAGCAGCGTGGGACAGTCAAACCAAGAGACCCAGTACTTC. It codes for CASSVGQSNQETQYF.